This is a list of T cell receptor beta chains from one sample in a study of T cell responses to AZD1222 COVID-19 vaccine. TCRdb keeps only in-frame clones here, not all; method: immunoSEQ multiplex PCR. This table has more than 110,000 clones, 92% appearing once. The specimen comprised peripheral blood, sampled 28 days after the second AZD1222 dose. The receptors stem from an adult who received the AZD1222 COVID-19 vaccine. The CDR3 runs from the conserved cysteine through the conserved F or W. The order of the fields is CDR3 protein, CDR3 DNA, D gene, V gene, clone size, CDR3 length, J gene. D genes are given only for firm matches. The size of a clone is reported for some rows only, either as once, few or many, or as a class for expanded clones.

CDR3: CASSPPLRGQGSYEQYF
DNA: TGTGCCAGCTCACCGCCCCTCAGGGGGCAGGGGTCCTACGAGCAGTACTTC
D: TRBD1
V: TRBV18
size: .
length: 17
J: TRBJ2-7

CDR3: CASSRTSGVPYEQYF
DNA: TGTGCCAGCAGTCGGACTAGCGGGGTCCCCTACGAGCAGTACTTC
D: TRBD2
V: TRBV27
size: .
length: 15
J: TRBJ2-7

CDR3: CASSLGTGEGETQYF
DNA: TGTGCCAGCAGCTTGGGAACGGGGGAGGGAGAGACCCAGTACTTC
D: TRBD2
V: TRBV5-4
size: .
length: 15
J: TRBJ2-5

CDR3: CASSPPTAQETQYF
DNA: TGTGCCAGCTCACCACCGACGGCTCAAGAGACCCAGTACTTC
D: .
V: TRBV18
size: .
length: 14
J: TRBJ2-5

CDR3: CATSRAGAGKHEQFF
DNA: TGTGCCACCAGCAGAGCGGGTGCGGGAAAGCATGAGCAGTTCTTC
D: .
V: TRBV15
size: once
length: 15
J: TRBJ2-1

CDR3: CASSLVGRENIQYF
DNA: TGTGCCAGCAGCTTAGTCGGACGGGAAAACATTCAGTACTTC
D: .
V: TRBV7-8
size: .
length: 14
J: TRBJ2-4

CDR3: CASSSTGARWDGYTF
DNA: TGTGCCAGCAGCTCCACAGGGGCCCGCTGGGATGGCTACACCTTC
D: TRBD1
V: TRBV5-5
size: .
length: 15
J: TRBJ1-2

CDR3: CASSVGMGGSYNEQFF
DNA: TGTGCCAGCAGCGTAGGAATGGGGGGGTCCTACAATGAGCAGTTCTTC
D: TRBD2
V: TRBV9
size: once
length: 16
J: TRBJ2-1

CDR3: CASSITLGLYNEQFF
DNA: TGTGCCAGTAGTATCACACTAGGATTGTACAATGAGCAGTTCTTC
D: .
V: TRBV19
size: .
length: 15
J: TRBJ2-1

CDR3: CASSVETDYGYTF
DNA: TGTGCCAGCAGTGTCGAGACGGACTATGGCTACACCTTC
D: .
V: TRBV2
size: .
length: 13
J: TRBJ1-2

CDR3: CASSLPWGDYGYTF
DNA: TGTGCCAGCAGCTTACCTTGGGGTGACTATGGCTACACCTTC
D: .
V: TRBV7-9
size: .
length: 14
J: TRBJ1-2

CDR3: CASSLGSIETQYF
DNA: TGTGCCAGCAGTTTGGGGAGCATAGAGACCCAGTACTTC
D: .
V: TRBV28
size: .
length: 13
J: TRBJ2-5

CDR3: CASSLPLEAGELFF
DNA: TGTGCCAGCAGTCTCCCCCTAGAAGCCGGGGAGCTGTTTTTT
D: .
V: TRBV28
size: few
length: 14
J: TRBJ2-2

CDR3: CASSTDWTRSAGYTF
DNA: TGTGCCAGCAGCACCGATTGGACCAGGTCGGCTGGCTACACCTTC
D: .
V: TRBV7-2
size: .
length: 15
J: TRBJ1-2

CDR3: CASSTSPRNTEAFF
DNA: TGTGCCAGCAGCACCTCTCCACGGAACACTGAAGCTTTCTTT
D: .
V: TRBV7-2
size: once
length: 14
J: TRBJ1-1

CDR3: CAISERERYGYTF
DNA: TGTGCCATCAGTGAGAGGGAGAGGTATGGCTACACCTTC
D: .
V: TRBV10-3
size: .
length: 13
J: TRBJ1-2

CDR3: CASSQSQAYEQYF
DNA: TGCGCCAGCAGCCAAAGCCAAGCCTACGAGCAGTACTTC
D: .
V: TRBV4-1
size: .
length: 13
J: TRBJ2-7

CDR3: CASSPGQGNYGYTF
DNA: TGTGCCAGTAGTCCGGGACAGGGCAACTATGGCTACACCTTC
D: TRBD1
V: TRBV19
size: .
length: 14
J: TRBJ1-2

CDR3: CASSPRRGMDNEQFF
DNA: TGTGCCAGCTCACCACGTCGCGGGATGGACAATGAGCAGTTCTTC
D: .
V: TRBV18
size: .
length: 15
J: TRBJ2-1

CDR3: CASLGTGNTEAFF
DNA: TGTGCCAGCCTCGGGACAGGTAACACTGAAGCTTTCTTT
D: TRBD1
V: TRBV25-1
size: .
length: 13
J: TRBJ1-1

CDR3: CASSLLRTGIQPQHF
DNA: TGTGCCAGCAGTTTATTGCGGACAGGGATTCAGCCCCAGCATTTT
D: TRBD1
V: TRBV28
size: .
length: 15
J: TRBJ1-5

CDR3: CASSLVPSGNYEQYF
DNA: TGTGCCAGCAGCTTAGTTCCTAGCGGCAACTACGAGCAGTACTTC
D: TRBD2
V: TRBV7-2
size: .
length: 15
J: TRBJ2-7

CDR3: CAWSVNQGTEAFF
DNA: TGTGCCTGGAGTGTCAACCAGGGCACTGAAGCTTTCTTT
D: .
V: TRBV30
size: .
length: 13
J: TRBJ1-1

CDR3: CASSSWLEQYF
DNA: TGTGCCAGCAGCTCGTGGCTCGAGCAGTACTTC
D: .
V: TRBV7-2
size: .
length: 11
J: TRBJ2-7

CDR3: CACETGRNQPQHF
DNA: TGTGCCTGCGAAACAGGGCGCAATCAGCCCCAGCATTTT
D: .
V: TRBV30
size: .
length: 13
J: TRBJ1-5

CDR3: CASSPTTVNYGYTF
DNA: TGTGCCAGCAGCCCCACGACCGTTAACTATGGCTACACCTTC
D: .
V: TRBV9
size: once
length: 14
J: TRBJ1-2

CDR3: CASSQAGRDGYTF
DNA: TGTGCCAGCAGCCAAGCAGGGAGGGATGGCTACACCTTC
D: .
V: TRBV3-1/TRBV3-2
size: once
length: 13
J: TRBJ1-2

CDR3: CASSLDQPEKLFF
DNA: TGTGCCAGCAGCTTAGATCAACCTGAAAAACTGTTTTTT
D: .
V: TRBV7-2
size: .
length: 13
J: TRBJ1-4

CDR3: CAWRPTSGRRYEQYF
DNA: TGTGCCTGGAGACCGACTAGCGGGAGAAGGTACGAGCAGTACTTC
D: TRBD2
V: TRBV30
size: .
length: 15
J: TRBJ2-7

CDR3: CATRGLRGDNYGYTF
DNA: TGTGCCACCCGGGGTCTTCGGGGGGATAACTATGGCTACACCTTC
D: .
V: TRBV5-6
size: once
length: 15
J: TRBJ1-2

CDR3: CASSLARAIGEQFF
DNA: TGTGCCAGCAGCTTAGCGCGGGCTATAGGCGAGCAGTTCTTC
D: .
V: TRBV7-2
size: .
length: 14
J: TRBJ2-1

CDR3: CASTFGNYGYTF
DNA: TGTGCCAGCACCTTTGGGAACTATGGCTACACCTTC
D: .
V: TRBV28
size: .
length: 12
J: TRBJ1-2

CDR3: CASRGPPGLNYGYTF
DNA: TGTGCCAGCAGGGGCCCCCCGGGCCTTAACTATGGCTACACCTTC
D: .
V: TRBV28
size: .
length: 15
J: TRBJ1-2

CDR3: CASSPAPVSGALSKELFF
DNA: TGTGCCAGCAGCCCAGCCCCCGTTAGCGGGGCACTGAGTAAGGAGCTGTTTTTT
D: TRBD2
V: TRBV7-9
size: .
length: 18
J: TRBJ2-2

CDR3: CASRLGGSYEQYF
DNA: TGCGCCAGCAGGTTGGGGGGCTCCTACGAGCAGTACTTC
D: .
V: TRBV5-1
size: .
length: 13
J: TRBJ2-7

CDR3: CASSALGQVESEQYF
DNA: TGTGCCAGCAGTGCGTTAGGACAGGTCGAGAGCGAGCAGTACTTC
D: TRBD1
V: TRBV27
size: .
length: 15
J: TRBJ2-7

CDR3: CASSETTARETQYF
DNA: TGTGCCAGCAGCGAGACGACGGCGCGGGAGACCCAGTACTTC
D: .
V: TRBV9
size: .
length: 14
J: TRBJ2-5

CDR3: CASTGTGMRVAFF
DNA: TGTGCCAGCACCGGGACCGGAATGAGGGTGGCTTTCTTT
D: .
V: TRBV7-9
size: .
length: 13
J: TRBJ1-1

CDR3: CASSARTSDSPTHEQFF
DNA: TGTGCCAGTAGCGCAAGGACTAGCGATTCCCCGACCCATGAGCAGTTCTTC
D: TRBD2
V: TRBV19
size: .
length: 17
J: TRBJ2-1

CDR3: CASSPSRDARPQHF
DNA: TGTGCCAGCAGCCCCTCGCGGGACGCGCGGCCCCAGCATTTT
D: .
V: TRBV7-8
size: .
length: 14
J: TRBJ1-5

CDR3: CASGRDRDNSPLHF
DNA: TGTGCCAGTGGCCGGGACAGGGACAATTCACCCCTCCACTTT
D: TRBD1
V: TRBV2
size: once
length: 14
J: TRBJ1-6

CDR3: CASSPPGRAGANVLTF
DNA: TGTGCCAGCTCACCACCGGGCAGAGCCGGGGCCAACGTCCTGACTTTC
D: .
V: TRBV18
size: .
length: 16
J: TRBJ2-6

CDR3: CASRGLGTSYEQYF
DNA: TGTGCCAGCAGGGGTCTTGGCACCTCCTACGAGCAGTACTTC
D: .
V: TRBV27
size: .
length: 14
J: TRBJ2-7

CDR3: CASRGGPNTDTQYF
DNA: TGTGCCAGCAGGGGCGGACCCAATACAGATACGCAGTATTTT
D: .
V: TRBV2
size: .
length: 14
J: TRBJ2-3

CDR3: CASSLSGAGELFF
DNA: TGTGCCAGCAGCTTATCAGGGGCAGGGGAGCTGTTTTTT
D: .
V: TRBV11-3
size: once
length: 13
J: TRBJ2-2

CDR3: CASSQAGTGGLGYTF
DNA: TGTGCCAGCAGCCAAGCGGGGACAGGGGGCCTTGGCTACACCTTC
D: TRBD1
V: TRBV3-1/TRBV3-2
size: .
length: 15
J: TRBJ1-2

CDR3: CASSIAGGSYNEQFF
DNA: TGTGCCAGTAGTATAGCGGGAGGGTCCTACAATGAGCAGTTCTTC
D: TRBD2
V: TRBV19
size: .
length: 15
J: TRBJ2-1

CDR3: CASSPALRLRGARGNTIYF
DNA: TGTGCCAGCAGCCCTGCACTTAGACTCAGGGGAGCGCGAGGAAACACCATATATTTT
D: .
V: TRBV7-8
size: few
length: 19
J: TRBJ1-3

CDR3: CATLYQANTIYF
DNA: TGTGCCACCCTTTACCAAGCAAACACCATATATTTT
D: .
V: TRBV28
size: .
length: 12
J: TRBJ1-3

CDR3: CASSGQHEQYF
DNA: TGTGCCAGCAGTGGGCAACACGAGCAGTACTTC
D: .
V: TRBV2
size: once
length: 11
J: TRBJ2-7

CDR3: CASSQWGDQPQHF
DNA: TGCGCCAGCAGCCAATGGGGGGATCAGCCCCAGCATTTT
D: .
V: TRBV4-1
size: .
length: 13
J: TRBJ1-5